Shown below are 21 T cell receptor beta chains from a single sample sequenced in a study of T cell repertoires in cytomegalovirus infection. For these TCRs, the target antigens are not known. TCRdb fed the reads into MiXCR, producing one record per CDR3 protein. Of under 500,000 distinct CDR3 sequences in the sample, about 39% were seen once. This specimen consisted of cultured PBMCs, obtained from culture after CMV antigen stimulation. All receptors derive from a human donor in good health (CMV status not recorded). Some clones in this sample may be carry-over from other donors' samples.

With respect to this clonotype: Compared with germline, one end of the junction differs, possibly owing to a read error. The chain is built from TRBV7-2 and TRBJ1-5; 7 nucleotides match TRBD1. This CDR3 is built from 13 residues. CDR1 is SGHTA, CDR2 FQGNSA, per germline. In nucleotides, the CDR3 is TGTGCCAGCGCTCGGGACAGCAATCATCCCCAGCATTTT. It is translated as CASARDSNHPQHF.

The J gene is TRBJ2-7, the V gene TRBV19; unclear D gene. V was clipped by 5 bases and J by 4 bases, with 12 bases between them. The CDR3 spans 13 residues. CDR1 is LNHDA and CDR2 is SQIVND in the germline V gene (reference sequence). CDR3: CASSPELGYEQYF. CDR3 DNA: TGTGCCAGTAGTCCTGAATTGGGGTACGAGCAGTACTTC.

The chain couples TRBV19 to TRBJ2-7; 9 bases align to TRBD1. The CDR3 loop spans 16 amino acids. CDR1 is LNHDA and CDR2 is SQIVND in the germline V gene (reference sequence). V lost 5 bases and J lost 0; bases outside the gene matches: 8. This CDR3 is CASSRTGGQNSYEQYF. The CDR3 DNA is TGTGCCAGTAGTCGCACAGGGGGCCAAAACTCCTACGAGCAGTACTTC. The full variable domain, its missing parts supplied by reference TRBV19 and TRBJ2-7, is DGGITQSPKYLFRKEGQNVTLSCEQNLNHDAMYWYRQDPGQGLRLIYYSQIVNDFQKGDIAEGYSVSREKKESFPLTVTSAQKNPTAFYLCASSRTGGQNSYEQYFGPGTRLTVT.

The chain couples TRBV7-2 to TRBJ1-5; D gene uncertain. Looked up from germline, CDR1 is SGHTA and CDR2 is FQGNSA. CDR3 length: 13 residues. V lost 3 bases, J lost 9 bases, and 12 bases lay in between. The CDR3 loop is CASSLATSGPQHF. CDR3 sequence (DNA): TGTGCCAGCAGCTTGGCCACATCCGGGCCCCAGCATTTT.

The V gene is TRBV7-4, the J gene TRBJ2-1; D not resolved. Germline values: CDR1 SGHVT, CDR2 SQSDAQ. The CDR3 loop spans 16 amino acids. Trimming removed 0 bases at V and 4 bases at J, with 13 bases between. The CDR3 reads CASSLARLNPYNEQFF. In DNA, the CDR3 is TGTGCCAGCAGCTTAGCTCGACTCAACCCTTACAATGAGCAGTTCTTC.

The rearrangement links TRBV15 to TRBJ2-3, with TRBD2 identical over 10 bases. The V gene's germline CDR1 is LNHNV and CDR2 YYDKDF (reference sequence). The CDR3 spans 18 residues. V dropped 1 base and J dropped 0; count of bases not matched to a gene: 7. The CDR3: CATSRVSSGRISTDTQYF. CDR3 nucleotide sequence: TGTGCCACCAGCAGAGTGAGTAGCGGGAGGATCAGCACAGATACGCAGTATTTT.

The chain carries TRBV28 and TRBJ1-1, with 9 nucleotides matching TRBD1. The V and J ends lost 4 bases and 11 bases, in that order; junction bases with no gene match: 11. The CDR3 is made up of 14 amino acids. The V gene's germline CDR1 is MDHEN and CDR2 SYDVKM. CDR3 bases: TGTGCCAGCAGTTACGGGGACAGGGACGGGAGTGCTTTCTTT. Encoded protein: CASSYGDRDGSAFF.

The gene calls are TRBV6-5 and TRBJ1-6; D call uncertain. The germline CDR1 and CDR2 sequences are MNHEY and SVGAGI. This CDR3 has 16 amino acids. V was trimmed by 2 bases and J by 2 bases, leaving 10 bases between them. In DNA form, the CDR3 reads TGTGCCAGCAGTTACAAACCAAGAGCCTATAATTCACCCCTCCACTTT. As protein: CASSYKPRAYNSPLHF.

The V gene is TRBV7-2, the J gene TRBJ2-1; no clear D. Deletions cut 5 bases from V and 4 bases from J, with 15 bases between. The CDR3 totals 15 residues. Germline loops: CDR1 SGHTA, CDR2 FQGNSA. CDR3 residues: CASSLDWNPYNEQFF. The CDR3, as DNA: TGTGCCAGCAGCCTAGACTGGAACCCTTACAATGAGCAGTTCTTC. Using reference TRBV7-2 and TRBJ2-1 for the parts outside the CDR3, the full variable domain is GAGVSQSPSNKVTEKGKDVELRCDPISGHTALYWYRQSLGQGLEFLIYFQGNSAPDKSGLPSDRFSAERTGGSVSTLTIQRTQQEDSAVYLCASSLDWNPYNEQFFGPGTRLTVL.

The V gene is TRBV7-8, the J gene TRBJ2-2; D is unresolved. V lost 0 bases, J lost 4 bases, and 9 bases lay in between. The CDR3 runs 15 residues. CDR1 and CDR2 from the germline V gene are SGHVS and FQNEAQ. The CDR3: CASSLASRITGELFF. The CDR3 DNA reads TGTGCCAGCAGCTTAGCGAGCCGGATCACCGGGGAGCTGTTTTTT.

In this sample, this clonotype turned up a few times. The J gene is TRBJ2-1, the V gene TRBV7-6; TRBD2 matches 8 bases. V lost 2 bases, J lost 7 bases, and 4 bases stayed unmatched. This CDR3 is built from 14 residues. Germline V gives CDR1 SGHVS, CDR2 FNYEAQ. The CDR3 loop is CASSLSGSFNEQFF. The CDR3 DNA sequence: TGTGCCAGCAGCTTAAGCGGGAGTTTTAATGAGCAGTTCTTC.

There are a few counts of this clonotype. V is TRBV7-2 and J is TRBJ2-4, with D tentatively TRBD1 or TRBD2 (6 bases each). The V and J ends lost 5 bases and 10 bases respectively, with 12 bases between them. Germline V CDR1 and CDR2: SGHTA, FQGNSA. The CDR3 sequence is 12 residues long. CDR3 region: CASSPGAGIQYF. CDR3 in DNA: TGTGCCAGCAGCCCGGGGGCGGGGATTCAGTACTTC. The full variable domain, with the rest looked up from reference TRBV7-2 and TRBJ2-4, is GAGVSQSPSNKVTEKGKDVELRCDPISGHTALYWYRQSLGQGLEFLIYFQGNSAPDKSGLPSDRFSAERTGGSVSTLTIQRTQQEDSAVYLCASSPGAGIQYFGAGTRLSVL.

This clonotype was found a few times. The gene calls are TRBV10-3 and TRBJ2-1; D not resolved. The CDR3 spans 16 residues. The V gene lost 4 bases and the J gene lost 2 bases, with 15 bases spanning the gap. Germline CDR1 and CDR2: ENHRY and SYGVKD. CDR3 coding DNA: TGTGCCATCAGTGTCTCTCGTGATAGAACCTACAATGAGCAGTTCTTC. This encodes CAISVSRDRTYNEQFF.

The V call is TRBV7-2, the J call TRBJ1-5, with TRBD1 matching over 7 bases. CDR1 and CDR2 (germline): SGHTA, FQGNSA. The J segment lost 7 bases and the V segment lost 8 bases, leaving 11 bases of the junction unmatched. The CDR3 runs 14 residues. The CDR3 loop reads CASGQQGSQQPQHF. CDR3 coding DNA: TGTGCCAGCGGTCAACAGGGGAGCCAACAGCCCCAGCATTTT. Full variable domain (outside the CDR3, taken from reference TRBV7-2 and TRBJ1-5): GAGVSQSPSNKVTEKGKDVELRCDPISGHTALYWYRQSLGQGLEFLIYFQGNSAPDKSGLPSDRFSAERTGGSVSTLTIQRTQQEDSAVYLCASGQQGSQQPQHFGDGTRLSIL.

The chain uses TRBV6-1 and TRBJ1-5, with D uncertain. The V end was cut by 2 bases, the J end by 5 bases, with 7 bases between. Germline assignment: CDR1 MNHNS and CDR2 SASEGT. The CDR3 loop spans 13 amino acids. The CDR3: CASSENSYQPQHF. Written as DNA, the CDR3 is TGTGCCAGCAGTGAAAACAGTTATCAGCCCCAGCATTTT.

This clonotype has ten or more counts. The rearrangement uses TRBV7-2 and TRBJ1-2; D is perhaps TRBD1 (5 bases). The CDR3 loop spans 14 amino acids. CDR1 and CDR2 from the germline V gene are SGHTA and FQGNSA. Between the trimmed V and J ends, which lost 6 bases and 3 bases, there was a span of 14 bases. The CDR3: CASRFRTNDYGYTF. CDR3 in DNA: TGTGCCAGCAGATTTAGGACAAATGACTATGGCTACACCTTC. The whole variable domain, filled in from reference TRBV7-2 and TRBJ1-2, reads GAGVSQSPSNKVTEKGKDVELRCDPISGHTALYWYRQSLGQGLEFLIYFQGNSAPDKSGLPSDRFSAERTGGSVSTLTIQRTQQEDSAVYLCASRFRTNDYGYTFGSGTRLTVV.

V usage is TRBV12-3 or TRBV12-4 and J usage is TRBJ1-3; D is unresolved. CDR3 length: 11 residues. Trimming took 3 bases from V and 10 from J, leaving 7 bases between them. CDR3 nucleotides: TGTGCCAGCAGTTTCGGAGTGACCATATATTTT. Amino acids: CASSFGVTIYF.

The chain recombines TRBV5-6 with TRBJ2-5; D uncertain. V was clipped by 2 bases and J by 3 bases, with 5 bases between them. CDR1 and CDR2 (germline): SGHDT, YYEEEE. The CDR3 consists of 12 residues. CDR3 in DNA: TGTGCCAGCAGCTTTAACGAAGAGACCCAGTACTTC. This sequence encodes CASSFNEETQYF.

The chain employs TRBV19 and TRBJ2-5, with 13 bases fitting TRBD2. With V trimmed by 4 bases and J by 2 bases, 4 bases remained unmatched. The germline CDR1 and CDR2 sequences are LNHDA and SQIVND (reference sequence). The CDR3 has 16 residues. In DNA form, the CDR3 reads TGTGCCAGTAGTACGGGACTAGCGGGGATTCAAGAGACCCAGTACTTC. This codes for CASSTGLAGIQETQYF.

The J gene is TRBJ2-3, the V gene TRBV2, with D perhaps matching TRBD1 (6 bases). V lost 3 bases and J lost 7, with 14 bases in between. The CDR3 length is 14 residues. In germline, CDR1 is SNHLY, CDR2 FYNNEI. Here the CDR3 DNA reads TGTGCCAGCAGTGACCAGGGGCGTGGGAATACGCAGTATTTT. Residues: CASSDQGRGNTQYF.

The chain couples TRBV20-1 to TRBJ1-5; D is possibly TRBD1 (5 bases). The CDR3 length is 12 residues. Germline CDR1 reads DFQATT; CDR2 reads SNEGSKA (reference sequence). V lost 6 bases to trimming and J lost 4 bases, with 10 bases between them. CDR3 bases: TGCAGTGCAGGGGAAGCGAATCAGCCCCAGCATTTT. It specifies CSAGEANQPQHF.